The entry below gives a single T cell receptor (beta chain) sequence along with its context. Germline V gives CDR1 SGHRS, CDR2 YFSETQ. Trimming took 5 bases from V and 7 from J, leaving 16 bases between them. This CDR3 has 14 amino acids. The sample is drawn from a study of OX40 agonist ivuxolimab in advanced cancers. Study background: The drug used for patients, ivuxolimab, was an agonistic anti-OX40 (CD134) antibody.

Sequenced by immunoSEQ multiplex PCR; TCRdb stores in-frame clones only, minus some. This sample has over 60,000 clones; about nine tenths occur once, and the top ten carry under 0.4%. The material was CD4+ or CD8+ T cells sorted from blood, obtained in a trial of the OX40 agonist ivuxolimab. This receptor was taken from an adult with an advanced solid tumor such as melanoma, head and neck, liver or kidney cancer. The genes are TRBV5-1 and TRBJ2-1; weak D call: TRBD2 (5 bases). CDR3 region: CASSVGMDGNEQFF. CDR3 coding DNA: TGCGCCAGCAGTGTCGGGATGGACGGGAATGAGCAGTTCTTC.